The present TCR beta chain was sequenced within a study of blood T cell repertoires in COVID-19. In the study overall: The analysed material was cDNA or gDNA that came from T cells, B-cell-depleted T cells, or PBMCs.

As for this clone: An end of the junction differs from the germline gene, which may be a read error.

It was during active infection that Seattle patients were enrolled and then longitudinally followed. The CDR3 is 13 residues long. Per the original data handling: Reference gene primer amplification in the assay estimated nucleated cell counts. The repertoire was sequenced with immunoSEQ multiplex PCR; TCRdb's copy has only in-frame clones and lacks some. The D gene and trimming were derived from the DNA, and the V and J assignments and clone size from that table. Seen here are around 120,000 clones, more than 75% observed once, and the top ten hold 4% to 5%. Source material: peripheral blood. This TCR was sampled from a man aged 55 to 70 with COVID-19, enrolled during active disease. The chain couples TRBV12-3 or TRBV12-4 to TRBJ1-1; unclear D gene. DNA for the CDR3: TGTGCCAGCACCAATCCCCCGAACAGTGAAGCTTTCTTT. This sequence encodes CASTNPPNSEAFF.